This T cell receptor (beta chain) was captured in a study of OX40 agonist ivuxolimab in advanced cancers. Background on the study: Patients got intravenous ivuxolimab at 0.01 to 10 mg/kg every 2 weeks. Participants could have had prior anti-PD-1, anti-PD-L1 or anti-CTLA-4 therapy, and around 40% had some.

Worth noting for this clone: As yet, its antigen is unknown.

The study, taken as a whole, reports: At 0.1 to 3.0 mg/kg and by week 6, CD4+ and CD8+ T cells in the blood had expanded clonally. Expanded clones were, on average, more numerous among CD8+ T cells than CD4+.

This CDR3 has 13 residues. V lost 1 base, J lost 0 bases, and 2 bases lay in between. The germline V gene encodes CDR1 LNHDA and CDR2 SQIVND (reference sequence). Sequenced by immunoSEQ multiplex PCR; TCRdb stores in-frame clones only, minus some. The sample lists approximately 52,000 clones, about 88% occurring once. The TCR originated in an adult with an advanced solid tumor such as melanoma, head and neck, liver or kidney cancer. The input for sequencing was CD4+ or CD8+ T cells sorted from blood, taken in a trial of the OX40 agonist ivuxolimab. V is TRBV19 and J is TRBJ2-3; D unresolved. CDR3 amino acids: CASSIGSTDTQYF. In nucleotides, the CDR3 is TGTGCCAGTAGTATAGGTAGCACAGATACGCAGTATTTT.